This TCR beta chain stems from a study of beta chain features in type 1 diabetes. TCRB transcripts that were expressed got sequenced, as all of the isolated RNA had been reverse transcribed. Some clones are missing from TCRdb's copy, which holds only in-frame ones; the method was immunoSEQ multiplex PCR. This sample has over 150,000 clones, with just over 8% found just once. A note on this clone: The antigen remains unidentified.

General study findings and limits: Naive, central memory and regulatory TCRB repertoires appeared more similar among patients than healthy donors. In these data, an HLA type influence on TCRB rearrangement remained unresolved. Diminished insertions and augmented deletions at VDJ junctions characterized type 1 diabetes patients. For Type 1 diabetes patients, all four CD4+ subsets carried TCRB CDR3s that were moderately but significantly shorter.

V shed 4 bases and J 3 bases; nucleotides not matched to a gene: 5. This CDR3 comprises 14 residues. CDR1 and CDR2 (germline): SGHTA, FQGNSA. Averaging approximately 120 mL, one heparinised blood draw came from each individual donor. Sequenced material: central memory CD4+ T cells from blood. This sequence was found in a woman between 18 and 29 years old with type 1 diabetes. The rearrangement joins TRBV7-2 to TRBJ2-7; 8 nucleotides match TRBD2. The CDR3 sequence is CASSSASGLYEQYF. In DNA form, the CDR3 reads TGTGCCAGCAGCTCCGCTAGCGGGCTCTACGAGCAGTACTTC.